One TCR beta chain is described in this entry. Its antigen is currently unknown. With a J-beta primer mix and a sample-barcoded 5' primer, a second PCR ran roughly 7 to 11 cycles. TCRdb re-analysed the 5' RACE reads in MiXCR, keeping a single row per CDR3 protein. The sample carries approximately 780,000 distinct CDR3 sequences, roughly 24% recorded once. This CDR3 has 15 residues. Germline-derived CDR1 and CDR2 are LGHDT and YNNKEL (reference sequence). The ends were cut back, 2 bases at V and 5 bases at J, with 15 bases in the middle. The data originate from a study of blood T cells in healthy people across ages. Study results and caveats: Estimates of diversity drawn from one million T cells were considered underestimates.

These same data were also listed under a study on T cells of mothers and their children. Per that study: Whatever RNA was extracted went entirely into cDNA synthesis, at roughly 1.4 ug per 15 ul. It was through the M1S primer of the second PCR that sample barcodes and 2-4 random nucleotides were added. Slightly higher, non-significant overlap characterized related mother-child pairs relative to unrelated pairs.

This TCR was sampled from a boy between 5 and 17 years old in good health. The sequenced sample consisted of blood. The chain combines TRBV3-1 with TRBJ2-5, with D maybe TRBD2 (5 bases). The CDR3 DNA sequence: TGTGCCAGCAGCCAATTAACTCCACTAGAGGAGACCCAGTACTTC. As protein: CASSQLTPLEETQYF.